One sample yielded the 5 T cell receptor beta chains listed below, sequenced in a study of cytomegalovirus exposure and HLA in healthy donors. The primer mix had 60 Vbeta and 13 Jbeta primers. Libraries were prepared by immunoSEQ multiplex PCR; TCRdb keeps only in-frame clonotypes and omits some of them. The table includes 150,000 or so clones, approximately 81% detected once. The specimen was PBMCs. The source is a young woman in good health and CMV-seronegative.

This clone came up once. The CDR3 loop reads CASSPLGGAGNTIYF. As DNA, the CDR3 is TGTGCCAGCAGTCCACTGGGGGGGGCTGGAAACACCATATATTTT. The V and J genes are TRBV28 and TRBJ1-3; a possible D gene is TRBD1 (5 bases). The CDR3 is 15 residues long. Germline V gives CDR1 MDHEN, CDR2 SYDVKM. Trimming stripped 5 bases from V and 2 bases from J, with 13 bases between.

The chain uses TRBV6-6 and TRBJ1-2; D not certain. Trimming left V 1 base short and J 3 bases short, with 6 bases between. This CDR3 region has 13 residues. CDR1 MNHNY and CDR2 SVGAGI come from the germline V gene (reference sequence). CDR3: CASSYLRDYGYTF. The CDR3 DNA is TGTGCCAGCAGTTACTTGCGGGACTATGGCTACACCTTC.

This chain connects TRBV2 to TRBJ2-7; TRBD2 matches 11 bases. Unmatched junction bases numbered 13, after V lost 8 bases and J lost 4 bases. The CDR3 runs to 16 residues. Germline loops: CDR1 SNHLY, CDR2 FYNNEI. This CDR3 reads CASQREGTSGGYEQYF. As DNA, the CDR3 is TGTGCCAGCCAGCGGGAAGGGACTAGCGGAGGGTACGAGCAGTACTTC. Using reference TRBV2 and TRBJ2-7 for the parts outside the CDR3, the full variable domain is EPEVTQTPSHQVTQMGQEVILRCVPISNHLYFYWYRQILGQKVEFLVSFYNNEISEKSEIFDDQFSVERPDGSNFTLKIRSTKLEDSAMYFCASQREGTSGGYEQYFGPGTRLTVT.

The V gene is TRBV6-5, the J gene TRBJ1-1; TRBD1 is a possible D gene (6 bases). The germline V gene encodes CDR1 MNHEY and CDR2 SVGAGI. The CDR3 is 16 residues long. Trimming took 4 bases from V and 0 from J, leaving 15 bases between them. CDR3 nucleotide sequence: TGTGCCAGCAGTTCTGGACAGATACTCATGAACACTGAAGCTTTCTTT. Residues: CASSSGQILMNTEAFF.

The rearrangement uses TRBV27 and TRBJ2-3; D unclear. V lost 6 bases and J 5 bases, leaving 12 bases between the germline ends. The CDR3 is made up of 13 amino acids. Germline CDR1 and CDR2: MNHEY and SMNVEV (reference sequence). CDR3 in DNA: TGTGCCAGCAGGGAGCTAGGCAGAGATACGCAGTATTTT. Its protein is CASRELGRDTQYF.